This is a list of T cell receptor beta chains from one sample in a study of blood T cell repertoires in COVID-19. Clones were sequenced by immunoSEQ multiplex PCR, and TCRdb holds only the in-frame ones, with some missing. The sample yields 100,000 to 150,000 clones, about 79% seen once. Source material: peripheral blood. Receptors were obtained from a man aged 40-49 years with active or convalescent COVID-19. CDR3s include the opening cysteine and the closing phenylalanine or tryptophan.

12 | TRBV7-7 | CASLQGNTEAFF
16 | TRBV9 | CASSVAPTFSVHEQFF
15 | TRBV6-5 | CASSLGQGVGYGYTF
14 | TRBV29-1 | CSATGDRGPETQYF
16 | TRBV3-1/TRBV3-2 | CASSQERRQPNTEAFF
14 | TRBV30 | CAWSSEVVVTEAFF
15 | TRBV3-1/TRBV3-2 | CASAPGLDTYNEQFF
15 | TRBV5-1 | CASSLDGPVNYGYTF
15 | TRBV7-8 | CASSLGQGANSPLHF
14 | TRBV11-2 | CASSLDRVGQPQHF
15 | TRBV4-3 | CASSLRATGSGELFF
11 | TRBV6-5 | CASADYNEQFF
13 | TRBV6-6 | CASSLRGGDTQYF
13 | TRBV7-2 | CASSFGQNSPLHF
17 | TRBV7-9 | CASSLEGGPDKTDTQYF
15 | TRBV5-1 | CASSAPGQGTYEQYF
13 | TRBV29-1 | CSVDRGRDTEAFF